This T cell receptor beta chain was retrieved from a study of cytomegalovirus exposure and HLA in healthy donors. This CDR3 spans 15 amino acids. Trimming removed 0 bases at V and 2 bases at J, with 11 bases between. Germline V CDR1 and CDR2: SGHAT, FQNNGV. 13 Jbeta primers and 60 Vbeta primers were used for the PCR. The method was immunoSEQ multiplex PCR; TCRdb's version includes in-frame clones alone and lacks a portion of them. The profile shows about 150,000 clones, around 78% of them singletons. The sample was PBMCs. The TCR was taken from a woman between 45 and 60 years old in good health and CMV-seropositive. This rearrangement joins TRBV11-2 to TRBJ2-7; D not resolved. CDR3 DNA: TGTGCCAGCAGCTTAGACTTCGGTGGTGCCTACGAGCAGTACTTC. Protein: CASSLDFGGAYEQYF.